This is a list of T cell receptor beta chains from one sample in a study of identical twins. TCRdb re-called the 5' RACE reads with MiXCR, one entry per CDR3 protein. Among approximately 1.8 million distinct CDR3 sequences listed, about 30% were seen once. Sequenced material: cord blood. The receptors here all came from a newborn girl in good health. Both conserved end residues are part of each CDR3. For some rows the clone size is stated as once, few or many, or as a class when expanded; others skip it.

v_call,clone_size,j_call,cdr3_aa
TRBV5-4,once,.,CASSLVDFSYNEQYF
TRBV10-3,.,TRBJ2-7,CAISELHYEQYF
TRBV28,.,TRBJ1-4,CASRDSRGASNEKLFF
TRBV5-1,.,TRBJ1-1,CASSLRASAGASTEAFF
TRBV5-1,few,TRBJ1-2,CASSYVGKVGGYTF
TRBV18,few,TRBJ1-1,CASSPGQPPVAFF
TRBV5-1,few,TRBJ2-3,CASSLGSGSDTQYF
TRBV28,.,TRBJ2-7,CASSAGRTGFYEQYF
TRBV5-1,.,TRBJ2-7,CASSLRPGQGNNEQYF
TRBV7-8,.,TRBJ2-1,CASSFTLDHNEQFF
TRBV20-1,.,.,CSTRGAANYEQYF
TRBV20-1,.,TRBJ2-5,CSAPGRGRETRYF
TRBV28,few,TRBJ1-1,CASTETPNTEAFF
TRBV12-3/TRBV12-4,many,TRBJ2-7,CASSRPPSYEQYF
TRBV19,.,TRBJ2-3,CASSIQGGGDTQYF
TRBV6-6,.,TRBJ1-2,CASSYSISQGGYGYTF
TRBV21-1,.,TRBJ2-7,CASTTRQKEAQYF
TRBV5-1,.,TRBJ2-7,CASSLRQEIQYF
TRBV20-1,.,TRBJ1-2,CSARETVHGYTF
TRBV20-1,few,TRBJ1-5,CSAAAGTGFSNQPQHF
TRBV12-3/TRBV12-4,few,TRBJ1-1,CASSLARQQWTEAFF
TRBV6-5,many,TRBJ1-5,CASSPRGYSNQPQHF
TRBV2,few,TRBJ2-1,CASSERRTLSEYNEQFF
TRBV4-2,.,TRBJ2-7,CASSQVADPYEQYF
TRBV6-5,.,TRBJ2-7,CATLRGGYEQYF
TRBV20-1,once,TRBJ1-1,CSATLHYTEAFF
TRBV4-1,.,TRBJ1-2,CATGTLKGYTF
TRBV7-2,.,TRBJ2-7,CASSQRNRVYEQYF
TRBV29-1,.,TRBJ2-5,CSVGSGRALETQYF
TRBV29-1,few,TRBJ2-1,CSVDPSGRAGYNEQFF
TRBV20-1,.,TRBJ1-2,CSAPGYYYTF
TRBV29-1,many,TRBJ2-7,CSVYRGNEQYF
TRBV20-1,many,TRBJ1-6,CSATMGQFNSPLHF
TRBV5-1,.,.,CASSLGDRGIHEQYF
TRBV20-1,.,TRBJ2-7,CSARDHQAGTYEQYF
TRBV4-1,.,TRBJ2-1,CASSQGGQGFYNEQFF
TRBV28,few,TRBJ2-4,CASSLMAAKNIQYF
TRBV19,few,TRBJ1-2,CASSIVSGNIQRDTF
TRBV20-1,.,TRBJ1-5,CSARGVGGYLQPQHF
TRBV28,.,TRBJ2-3,CASSFQRPGTDTQYF
TRBV3-1,.,TRBJ2-1,CASSPGLARENEQFF
TRBV20-1,.,TRBJ1-1,CSAIKPGQLNTEAFF
TRBV6-1,.,TRBJ2-3,CASSEVVLLALSTDTQYF
TRBV5-4,few,TRBJ2-7,CASSLSLAETYEQYF